This T cell receptor (beta chain) came from a study of blood T cell repertoires in COVID-19. Study-level information: Samples came from the United States, Italy and Spain, spanning acute and convalescent COVID-19.

This clone was counted a few times. As originally analysed: Reference gene primer amplification gave nucleated cell count estimates. Some clones are missing from TCRdb's copy, which holds only in-frame ones; the method was immunoSEQ multiplex PCR. For V, J and clone size, that table is used; D and trimming come from the DNA. This table holds roughly 27,000 clones, about 76% found once. The sequencing input was peripheral blood. The source of this sequence is a man at least 80 years old with active or convalescent COVID-19.

The CDR3 spells CASSFVSGTRSEQYF. In DNA, the CDR3 is TGTGCCAGCAGTTTTGTTTCAGGGACAAGGAGCGAGCAGTACTTC. V and J are TRBV27 and TRBJ2-7, with D perhaps TRBD1 (6 bases). Germline loops: CDR1 MNHEY, CDR2 SMNVEV (reference sequence). The CDR3 contains 15 residues. V gave up 3 bases and J gave up 6 bases, with 18 bases separating them.